A single sample gave rise to the 32 T cell receptor beta chains below, sequenced in a study of control samples from healthy donors and cancer patients. The data were produced by immunoSEQ multiplex PCR, yet TCRdb's version contains in-frame clones alone and is incomplete. Here the sample spans roughly 150,000 clones, 89% being singletons. Sequenced: blood. The receptor source for this set is a young man in good health.

This clone has just one count. This sequence joins TRBV6-1 and TRBJ2-7; maybe TRBD2 (5 bases). Trimming removed 2 bases from V and 7 bases from J, with 18 bases in between. CDR3 length equals 15 residues. Germline V gene data show CDR1 as MNHNS and CDR2 as SASEGT. CDR3 DNA: TGTGCCAGCAGTGAACCGAGGGCCATGGTTTGGGAGCAGTACTTC. It yields the protein CASSEPRAMVWEQYF.

V gene TRBV4-1 combines with J gene TRBJ2-1; D not resolved. Deletions cut 1 base from V and 0 bases from J, with 16 bases between. Germline CDR1 is MGHRA and CDR2 is YSYEKL. The CDR3 length is 18 residues. CDR3 sequence reads: CASSQVILGILSYNEQFF. The CDR3, as DNA: TGCGCCAGCAGCCAAGTAATCTTAGGGATCCTCTCCTACAATGAGCAGTTCTTC.

The chain joins TRBV19 to TRBJ1-2; a weak D match, TRBD1 (5 bases). The V end was cut by 7 bases, the J end by 2 bases, with 11 bases between. CDR3 length: 13 residues. Germline CDR1 reads LNHDA; CDR2 reads SQIVND (reference sequence). This chain's CDR3 is CASKRTRNYGYTF. The CDR3 DNA reads as TGTGCCAGTAAACGGACACGGAACTATGGCTACACCTTC.

The gene calls are TRBV7-8 and TRBJ1-2; D ambiguous. Germline values: CDR1 SGHVS, CDR2 FQNEAQ. The CDR3 sequence is 14 residues long. V was clipped by 2 bases and J by 3 bases, with 10 bases between them. CDR3 in amino acids: CASSLLARDYGYTF. The DNA for the CDR3 is TGTGCCAGCAGCTTACTAGCACGGGACTATGGCTACACCTTC. The full variable domain, its missing parts supplied by reference TRBV7-8 and TRBJ1-2, is GAGVSQSPRYKVAKRGQDVALRCDPISGHVSLFWYQQALGQGPEFLTYFQNEAQLDKSGLPSDRFFAERPEGSVSTLKIQRTQQEDSAVYLCASSLLARDYGYTFGSGTRLTVV.

The chain couples TRBV25-1 to TRBJ2-1; 9 nucleotides match TRBD2. The V segment lost 3 bases and the J segment 4 bases; nucleotides outside the gene matches: 7. The CDR3 sequence is 16 residues long. The germline CDR1 and CDR2 sequences are MGHDK and SYGVNS. The CDR3, as DNA: TGTGCCAGCAGTGACCTCACTAGCGGGTATTACAATGAGCAGTTCTTC. Translating it yields CASSDLTSGYYNEQFF.

The V gene is TRBV18, the J gene TRBJ1-1; D is unclear. V lost 3 bases, J lost 2 bases, and 13 bases lay in between. This CDR3 comprises 15 residues. Germline assignment: CDR1 KGHSH and CDR2 LQKENI. CDR3 residues: CASSPQDPANTEAFF. In DNA, the CDR3 is TGTGCCAGCTCACCTCAGGATCCAGCCAACACTGAAGCTTTCTTT. The whole variable domain, filled in from reference TRBV18 and TRBJ1-1, reads NAGVMQNPRHLVRRRGQEARLRCSPMKGHSHVYWYRQLPEEGLKFMVYLQKENIIDESGMPKERFSAEFPKEGPSILRIQQVVRGDSAAYFCASSPQDPANTEAFFGQGTRLTVV.

V usage is TRBV6-4 and J usage is TRBJ2-7; 8 nucleotides agree with TRBD2. Per germline, CDR1 MRHNA and CDR2 SNTAGT. The CDR3 runs to 17 residues. J was trimmed by 4 bases and V by 8 bases; bases with no gene match: 19. The CDR3 sequence is CASCREGQASEHYEQYF. The CDR3 region has the DNA TGTGCCAGCTGTCGGGAGGGCCAGGCGTCGGAACATTACGAGCAGTACTTC.

This chain links TRBV24-1 with TRBJ2-3; D is perhaps TRBD2 (5 bases). The CDR3 covers 16 residues. Germline CDR1 and CDR2: KGHDR and SFDVKD. Between the trimmed V and J ends, which lost 1 base and 0 bases, there was a span of 10 bases. The CDR3 DNA reads TGTGCCACCAGTGATTTCGGGCGGACTAGCACAGATACGCAGTATTTT. It yields the protein CATSDFGRTSTDTQYF.

This chain links TRBV7-9 with TRBJ2-5; D unresolved. The CDR3 loop spans 13 amino acids. Germline CDR1 reads SEHNR; CDR2 reads FQNEAQ (reference sequence). V lost 5 bases to trimming and J lost 3 bases, with 10 bases between them. CDR3 residues: CASSAPGEETQYF. The CDR3, as DNA: TGTGCCAGCAGCGCACCGGGCGAAGAGACCCAGTACTTC.

The rearrangement joins TRBV11-2 to TRBJ2-7; no clear D. Looked up from germline, CDR1 is SGHAT and CDR2 is FQNNGV. Trimming removed 5 bases from V and 3 bases from J, with 17 bases in between. The CDR3 runs to 15 residues. CDR3 in DNA: TGTGCCAGCAGCCCACCCGGATTCCAGAACTACGAGCAGTACTTC. Its protein product is CASSPPGFQNYEQYF.

The rearrangement joins TRBV19 to TRBJ1-6; no definite D call. CDR3 length: 14 amino acids. The germline gives CDR1 LNHDA, CDR2 SQIVND (reference sequence). V was shortened by 10 bases and J by 7 bases, with 17 bases between the two germline ends. The CDR3 region has the DNA TGTGCCACCCGGATAGACCTGATAAATTCACCCCTCCACTTT. Translated: CATRIDLINSPLHF.

This rearrangement joins TRBV5-1 to TRBJ2-5; possibly TRBD1 for D (7 bases). The V end lost 7 bases, the J end lost 2 bases, and 12 bases lay between the germline ends. CDR1 and CDR2 (germline): SGHRS, YFSETQ. This CDR3 contains 13 residues. The CDR3, as DNA: TGCGCCAGCGCCTCAGGGGGGCAAGAGACCCAGTACTTC. Translation gives CASASGGQETQYF.

To note about this clone: Distinct nucleotide sequences in the sample also encode this CDR3. The rearrangement uses TRBV7-2 and TRBJ2-5; D perhaps matches TRBD2 (7 bases). CDR1 is SGHTA and CDR2 is FQGNSA in the germline V gene. The CDR3 runs 14 residues. Trimming left V 1 base short and J 5 bases short, with 11 bases between. CDR3: CASSLGGGVETQYF. In DNA form, the CDR3 reads TGTGCCAGCAGCTTAGGAGGGGGGGTTGAGACCCAGTACTTC.

This chain uses TRBV3-1 (or the pseudogene TRBV3-2) with TRBJ2-7; D unresolved. Germline V gene data show CDR1 as LGHDT and CDR2 as YNNKEL (reference sequence). The CDR3 has 14 residues. Between the trimmed V and J ends, which lost 1 base and 0 bases, there was a span of 7 bases. The CDR3 is CASSQGSISYEQYF. In DNA form, the CDR3 reads TGTGCCAGCAGCCAAGGTTCCATCTCCTACGAGCAGTACTTC.

V usage is TRBV4-1 and J usage is TRBJ1-2; 8 bases align to TRBD1. CDR1 and CDR2 (germline): MGHRA, YSYEKL. This CDR3 spans 16 amino acids. With 5 bases clipped from V and 7 bases from J, the junction kept 15 bases outside the gene matches. The CDR3 sequence: CASSLSAQDRVSGYTF. The CDR3, as DNA: TGCGCCAGCAGCTTAAGCGCCCAGGACAGGGTGTCTGGCTACACCTTC.

The V and J genes are TRBV7-2 and TRBJ2-2, with D possibly being TRBD2 (5 bases). CDR1 is SGHTA, CDR2 FQGNSA, per germline. Trimming shortened V by 0 bases and J by 9 bases, and 8 bases separated the two germline ends. The CDR3 extends over 13 amino acids. The CDR3 bases are TGTGCCAGCAGCTTAGCGGAGGAGTGGGAGCTGTTTTTT. It is translated as CASSLAEEWELFF.

The chain is built from TRBV3-1 (or the pseudogene TRBV3-2) and TRBJ1-5; D is undetermined. CDR3 length equals 16 residues. The V gene lost 1 base and the J gene lost 0 bases, with 10 bases spanning the gap. Germline CDR1 reads LGHDT; CDR2 reads YNNKEL (reference sequence). CDR3 loop: CASSQGGEVSNQPQHF. For the CDR3, the DNA is TGTGCCAGCAGCCAAGGTGGCGAGGTTAGCAATCAGCCCCAGCATTTT.

The chain recombines TRBV2 with TRBJ1-6; 9 positions match TRBD1. This CDR3 has 15 amino acids. Germline lookup yields CDR1 SNHLY and CDR2 FYNNEI. The junction had 8 bases not matched to a gene; V was cut back by 7 bases and J by 7 bases. The CDR3 DNA sequence: TGTGCCAGCATCCCACAGGGGGCCCCGAATTCACCCCTCCACTTT. Translated: CASIPQGAPNSPLHF. Drawing the rest from reference TRBV2 and TRBJ1-6, the complete variable domain is EPEVTQTPSHQVTQMGQEVILRCVPISNHLYFYWYRQILGQKVEFLVSFYNNEISEKSEIFDDQFSVERPDGSNFTLKIRSTKLEDSAMYFCASIPQGAPNSPLHFGNGTRLTVT.

The V call is TRBV7-8, the J call TRBJ2-7; 8 nucleotides agree with TRBD1. This CDR3 spans 19 amino acids. Unmatched junction bases numbered 17, after V lost 2 bases and J lost 2 bases. CDR1 and CDR2 (germline): SGHVS, FQNEAQ. CDR3 residues: CASSLRLGFDRGRAYEQYF. The CDR3 bases are TGTGCCAGCAGCTTACGGTTGGGTTTTGACAGGGGACGAGCCTACGAGCAGTACTTC.

The CDR3 bases are TGCGCCAGCAGTGAGTCAGGTGCAGAGACCCAGTACTTC. Amino acids: CASSESGAETQYF. The chain joins TRBV10-2 to TRBJ2-5; D is unclear. Germline V gene lookup returns CDR1 WSHSY and CDR2 SAAADI. The V gene lost 0 bases and the J gene lost 4 bases, with 6 bases spanning the gap. This CDR3 has 13 residues.

This clone occurred once. The CDR3, as DNA: TGTGCCAGCAGCTTAGCGCTAGCGGGGAGCACAGATACGCAGTATTTT. Translated, it gives CASSLALAGSTDTQYF. The chain combines TRBV7-2 with TRBJ2-3, with 9 bases that match TRBD2. V lost 0 bases and J lost 0; bases outside the gene matches: 1. The V gene's germline CDR1 is SGHTA and CDR2 FQGNSA. The CDR3 is 16 residues long.

The chain is built from TRBV9 and TRBJ1-2; D might be TRBD1 (5 bases). Germline V gene data show CDR1 as SGDLS and CDR2 as YYNGEE. The CDR3 totals 14 residues. The V and J ends lost 4 bases and 3 bases respectively, with 13 bases between them. CDR3 protein: CASSQGSRDYGYTF. In DNA, the CDR3 is TGTGCCAGCAGCCAGGGCAGTCGTGACTATGGCTACACCTTC.

This chain uses TRBV13 with TRBJ2-5; tentative D call: TRBD2 (5 bases). This CDR3 spans 15 amino acids. Germline assignment: CDR1 PRHDT and CDR2 FYEKMQ (reference sequence). V was pared by 0 bases and J by 4 bases, with 12 bases between. Here the CDR3 DNA reads TGTGCCAGCAGCTTAGGTAGCTTGGCGGGAGAGACCCAGTACTTC. This sequence encodes CASSLGSLAGETQYF. The variable domain in full, with the rest retrieved from reference TRBV13 and TRBJ2-5, is AAGVIQSPRHLIKEKRETATLKCYPIPRHDTVYWYQQGPGQDPQFLISFYEKMQSDKGSIPDRFSAQQFSDYHSELNMSSLELGDSALYFCASSLGSLAGETQYFGPGTRLLVL.

This clone appeared once. The J gene is TRBJ2-1, the V gene TRBV5-8; possibly TRBD2 for D (7 bases). Germline V gives CDR1 SGHTS, CDR2 YDEGEE. This CDR3 comprises 15 residues. V dropped 6 bases and J dropped 4 bases, with 17 bases sitting between them. The CDR3 DNA sequence: TGTGCCAGCAACTTCGGGGGGCCCTCTTACAATGAGCAGTTCTTC. Protein sequence: CASNFGGPSYNEQFF.

The chain carries TRBV6-2 or TRBV6-3 and TRBJ2-4; a possible D gene is TRBD2 (6 bases). Looked up from germline, CDR1 is MNHEY and CDR2 is SVGEGT. Trimming pared 4 bases from V and 0 bases from J, leaving 16 bases between. The CDR3 length is 17 residues. The CDR3 DNA is TGTGCCAGCAGTTTCCGCCTAACGGGACTAGCCAAAAACATTCAGTACTTC. This codes for CASSFRLTGLAKNIQYF.

The rearrangement links TRBV4-3 to TRBJ2-7; 9 bases align to TRBD1. V gave up 8 bases and J gave up 3 bases; unmatched junction bases: 11. Germline-derived CDR1 and CDR2 are LGHNA and YSLEER. The CDR3 runs 15 residues. CDR3 DNA: TGCGCCAGCTCCGAATGGGGACAGGGCCGCTACGAGCAGTACTTC. Its protein is CASSEWGQGRYEQYF.

The CDR3 bases are TGCAGCGTTTCCTTCACGGGAGGGGGCACTGAAGCTTTCTTT. As protein: CSVSFTGGGTEAFF. The chain has TRBV29-1 and TRBJ1-1, with a possible D match to TRBD1 (6 bases). V lost 5 bases to trimming and J lost 4 bases, with 17 bases between them. The CDR3 totals 14 residues. CDR1 SQVTM and CDR2 ANQGSEA come from the germline V gene.

This chain joins TRBV29-1 and TRBJ2-5; perhaps TRBD2 as D (6 bases). The CDR3 runs to 12 residues. V was clipped by 4 bases and J by 5 bases, with 11 bases between them. Germline-derived CDR1 and CDR2 are SQVTM and ANQGSEA. In DNA, the CDR3 is TGCAGCGTTGGGGCAGGGAGGGAGACCCAGTACTTC. Protein product: CSVGAGRETQYF.

V is TRBV6-5 and J is TRBJ2-3; D may match TRBD1 or TRBD2 (6 bases each). In germline, CDR1 is MNHEY, CDR2 SVGAGI. V lost 5 bases and J 6 bases, leaving 15 bases between the germline ends. This CDR3 has 14 amino acids. The CDR3 DNA reads TGTGCCAGCAGTCTCCCCGGGGGCTGGGATACGCAGTATTTT. Translation: CASSLPGGWDTQYF.

The chain combines TRBV19 with TRBJ1-1; D may be TRBD1 (5 bases). Germline V CDR1 and CDR2: LNHDA, SQIVND (reference sequence). Trimming removed 4 bases at V and 2 bases at J, with 8 bases between. This CDR3 contains 13 residues. As DNA, the CDR3 is TGTGCCAGTAGTACGGGACTTAACACTGAAGCTTTCTTT. Encoded protein: CASSTGLNTEAFF.

This chain connects TRBV19 to TRBJ1-2, with D possibly matching TRBD1 (6 bases). The V gene lost 6 bases and the J gene lost 7 bases, with 21 bases spanning the gap. Germline loops: CDR1 LNHDA, CDR2 SQIVND (reference sequence). The CDR3 is 15 residues long. The CDR3 region has the DNA TGTGCCAGTAGGCATACGTCCCCAGGGGAGGGTGGCTACACCTTC. It encodes CASRHTSPGEGGYTF. The variable domain in full, with the rest retrieved from reference TRBV19 and TRBJ1-2, is DGGITQSPKYLFRKEGQNVTLSCEQNLNHDAMYWYRQDPGQGLRLIYYSQIVNDFQKGDIAEGYSVSREKKESFPLTVTSAQKNPTAFYLCASRHTSPGEGGYTFGSGTRLTVV.

The chain employs TRBV19 and TRBJ2-7, with unresolved D. Germline assignment: CDR1 LNHDA and CDR2 SQIVND (reference sequence). The CDR3 runs to 15 residues. The germline V and J ends were trimmed by 1 base and 3 bases, with 13 bases remaining between them. The CDR3 DNA sequence: TGTGCCAGTAGTATAGCCTTGGACCTAGGCTACGAGCAGTACTTC. Its translation is CASSIALDLGYEQYF.